The 23 T cell receptor beta chains below come from one sample, sequenced in a study of circulating and synovial CD4+ cells in juvenile arthritis. This table comes from immunoSEQ multiplex PCR, and its TCRdb copy is limited to in-frame clones, with some not included. The data contain about 34,000 clones, less than 97% of them singletons. Sequencing was carried out using CD4+ T cells from blood. Receptors were obtained from a human donor with juvenile idiopathic arthritis.

The chain combines TRBV28 with TRBJ1-2, with D tentatively TRBD1 (6 bases). In germline, CDR1 is MDHEN, CDR2 SYDVKM. This CDR3 comprises 12 residues. The V end was cut by 6 bases, the J end by 2 bases, with 7 bases between. The CDR3, as DNA: TGTGCCAGCAGAGGACAGAACTATGGCTACACCTTC. It codes for CASRGQNYGYTF.

V and J are TRBV10-2 and TRBJ2-7; TRBD2 matches at 7 bases. Germline loops: CDR1 WSHSY, CDR2 SAAADI. The CDR3 is made up of 16 amino acids. With 6 bases clipped from V and 0 bases from J, the junction kept 11 bases outside the gene matches. The CDR3 loop reads CASSAKTSRGSYEQYF. CDR3 DNA: TGCGCCAGCAGCGCAAAGACTAGCCGAGGCTCCTACGAGCAGTACTTC.

The V and J genes are TRBV5-4 and TRBJ1-6, with D tentatively TRBD1 (5 bases). The CDR3 has 16 residues. The V and J ends lost 4 bases and 7 bases respectively, with 18 bases between them. CDR1 and CDR2 from the germline V gene are SGHNT and YYREEE (reference sequence). CDR3 protein: CASSPKPGEGNSPLHF. The DNA of the CDR3 is TGTGCCAGCAGCCCCAAACCGGGGGAGGGGAATTCACCCCTCCACTTT.

The chain combines TRBV7-2 with TRBJ1-5; 7 positions match TRBD1. Germline-derived CDR1 and CDR2 are SGHTA and FQGNSA. With V trimmed by 3 bases and J by 12 bases, 11 bases remained unmatched. CDR3 length: 14 amino acids. CDR3: CASSLDRSALYQHF. CDR3 nucleotides: TGTGCCAGCAGCTTGGACAGGTCCGCGCTCTACCAGCATTTT.

The rearrangement links TRBV28 to TRBJ2-7, with unresolved D. Germline V gene data show CDR1 as MDHEN and CDR2 as SYDVKM. Between the trimmed V and J ends, which lost 3 bases and 5 bases, there was a span of 17 bases. The CDR3 has 15 residues. CDR3 residues: CASSFGFPLGDEQYF. CDR3 DNA sequence: TGTGCCAGCAGTTTTGGATTTCCTCTCGGAGACGAGCAGTACTTC.

This rearrangement joins TRBV28 to TRBJ1-1; 7 nucleotides agree with TRBD1. The CDR3 length is 15 residues. CDR1 and CDR2 from the germline V gene are MDHEN and SYDVKM. V was clipped by 6 bases and J by 7 bases; unmatched bases: 14. The CDR3 DNA sequence: TGTGCCAGCAGGATCAGCGTGGGACAGTTTAGTGAAGCTTTCTTT. Translated, it gives CASRISVGQFSEAFF. The full variable domain, rest sourced from reference TRBV28 and TRBJ1-1, is DVKVTQSSRYLVKRTGEKVFLECVQDMDHENMFWYRQDPGLGLRLIYFSYDVKMKEKGDIPEGYSVSREKKERFSLILESASTNQTSMYLCASRISVGQFSEAFFGQGTRLTVV.

This clone has a single count. The DNA is omitted, as the CDR3 cannot be located on it reliably, and the CDR3 follows TCRdb's listing. This chain joins TRBV21-1 and TRBJ2-7; TRBD2 is the table's D call, not checked against the DNA. TRBV21-1 is an annotated pseudogene. The CDR3 is 15 residues long, ends included. CDR3 residues: CASSKVGFGAYEQYF.

The rearrangement uses TRBV5-1 and TRBJ2-3; 8 nucleotides align to TRBD2. The V and J ends lost 3 bases and 3 bases, in that order; junction bases with no gene match: 12. The CDR3 is 17 amino acids. Germline assignment: CDR1 SGHRS and CDR2 YFSETQ. This CDR3 reads CASSSPRGGGKTDTQYF. The CDR3 nucleotides read TGCGCCAGCAGCTCCCCGAGGGGCGGGGGGAAAACAGATACGCAGTATTTT. The variable domain in full, completed from reference TRBV5-1 and TRBJ2-3, reads KAGVTQTPRYLIKTRGQQVTLSCSPISGHRSVSWYQQTPGQGLQFLFEYFSETQRNKGNFPGRFSGRQFSNSRSEMNVSTLELGDSALYLCASSSPRGGGKTDTQYFGPGTRLTVL.

This clone has a single count. This chain joins TRBV4-2 and TRBJ2-3; TRBD2 matches at 7 bases. CDR3 length: 15 amino acids. The ends lost 0 bases at V and 2 bases at J; junction bases unmatched: 2. Per germline, CDR1 LGHNA and CDR2 YNFKEQ. The chain's CDR3 is CASSQDGTTTDTQYF. CDR3 nucleotide sequence: TGTGCCAGCAGCCAAGACGGGACTACCACAGATACGCAGTATTTT.

The genes are TRBV5-1 and TRBJ2-4; D might be TRBD2 (5 bases). V dropped 3 bases and J dropped 5 bases, with 15 bases sitting between them. This CDR3 is built from 15 residues. In germline, CDR1 is SGHRS, CDR2 YFSETQ. CDR3 loop: CASSSGLGLENIQYF. The CDR3 DNA reads TGCGCCAGCAGCTCGGGGTTGGGGTTGGAAAACATTCAGTACTTC. The whole variable domain, remainder taken from reference TRBV5-1 and TRBJ2-4, is KAGVTQTPRYLIKTRGQQVTLSCSPISGHRSVSWYQQTPGQGLQFLFEYFSETQRNKGNFPGRFSGRQFSNSRSEMNVSTLELGDSALYLCASSSGLGLENIQYFGAGTRLSVL.

In its sample, this clone was seen a few times. J is TRBJ1-3 and V is TRBV19, with 9 bases lining up with TRBD1. Germline loops: CDR1 LNHDA, CDR2 SQIVND (reference sequence). The CDR3 length is 15 residues. Germline trimming cut 6 bases from V and 4 bases from J; bases unmatched to any gene: 7. The CDR3 DNA follows: TGTGCCAGTAGCGGGGACAGGGTTCCCGGAAACACCATATATTTT. This codes for CASSGDRVPGNTIYF.

The chain recombines TRBV7-6 with TRBJ2-2, with D perhaps matching TRBD1 (6 bases). V was pared by 1 base and J by 6 bases, with 6 bases between. The CDR3 is made up of 13 amino acids. The germline V gene has CDR1 SGHVS and CDR2 FNYEAQ. CDR3 residues: CASSLDRAGELFF. CDR3 in DNA: TGTGCCAGCAGCTTAGACAGGGCCGGGGAGCTGTTTTTT.

The genes are TRBV7-9 and TRBJ2-1; 10 nucleotides agree with TRBD2. V shed 2 bases and J 7 bases; nucleotides not matched to a gene: 11. CDR3 length: 17 residues. Per germline, CDR1 SEHNR and CDR2 FQNEAQ (reference sequence). CDR3 nucleotides: TGTGCCAGCAGCTTAAGTCAGCGGGAGGGCCCCGGGAATGAGCAGTTCTTC. Its protein product is CASSLSQREGPGNEQFF.

This clone was seen just once. V usage is TRBV15 and J usage is TRBJ2-1, with 9 bases matching TRBD2. The CDR3 spans 16 residues. V was clipped by 0 bases and J by 5 bases; unmatched bases: 5. Germline values: CDR1 LNHNV, CDR2 YYDKDF (reference sequence). CDR3 nucleotides: TGTGCCACCAGCAGAGATCTTGGGACTAGCAACAATGAGCAGTTCTTC. It codes for CATSRDLGTSNNEQFF.

The chain joins TRBV5-1 to TRBJ2-5, with 9 positions matching TRBD1. Losses at the gene ends were 4 bases for V and 4 bases for J; bases not matched to a gene: 5. The CDR3 is 14 residues long. Germline V gene lookup returns CDR1 SGHRS and CDR2 YFSETQ. CDR3: CASSPGQGRETQYF. In DNA form, the CDR3 reads TGCGCCAGCAGCCCAGGACAGGGGAGAGAGACCCAGTACTTC. Drawing the rest from reference TRBV5-1 and TRBJ2-5, the complete variable domain is KAGVTQTPRYLIKTRGQQVTLSCSPISGHRSVSWYQQTPGQGLQFLFEYFSETQRNKGNFPGRFSGRQFSNSRSEMNVSTLELGDSALYLCASSPGQGRETQYFGPGTRLLVL.

The rearrangement uses TRBV7-3 and TRBJ2-3; 9 nucleotides line up with TRBD2. This CDR3 region has 16 residues. Germline-derived CDR1 and CDR2 are SGHTA and FQGTGA. The trim removed 1 base at V and 5 bases at J, leaving 7 bases unmatched. The CDR3 region is CASSLRGSGSRDTQYF. The CDR3 DNA reads as TGTGCCAGCAGCTTAAGGGGTAGCGGGAGTCGAGATACGCAGTATTTT.

Only one count was recorded for this clone. This rearrangement joins TRBV7-6 to TRBJ2-3; D possibly corresponds to TRBD2 (6 bases). This CDR3 contains 13 residues. The germline V and J ends were trimmed by 5 bases and 4 bases, with 10 bases remaining between them. Per the germline V gene, CDR1 is SGHVS and CDR2 is FNYEAQ. CDR3 DNA: TGTGCCAGCAGCCAGACTAGTGCAGATACGCAGTATTTT. Amino acid sequence: CASSQTSADTQYF.

The CDR3 DNA reads as TGTGCCAGCAGTCCTAACAGGGAAACCTACGAGCAGTACTTC. Translating it yields CASSPNRETYEQYF. The chain recombines TRBV6-6 with TRBJ2-7; maybe TRBD1 (6 bases). V was shortened by 5 bases and J by 2 bases, with 13 bases between the two germline ends. Germline V lookup: CDR1 MNHNY, CDR2 SVGAGI (reference sequence). The CDR3 consists of 14 residues.

The chain carries TRBV5-6 and TRBJ2-3, with 7 nucleotides matching TRBD2. The length of the CDR3 is 14 residues. Germline-derived CDR1 and CDR2 are SGHDT and YYEEEE. With V trimmed by 2 bases and J by 7 bases, 7 bases remained unmatched. The CDR3 region has the DNA TGTGCCAGCAGCTTAATCGGGAGGCCAAATACGCAGTATTTT. Its translation: CASSLIGRPNTQYF.

The chain couples TRBV2 to TRBJ1-2, with 12 positions matching TRBD1. V lost 7 bases and J lost 8; bases outside the gene matches: 8. The germline V gene encodes CDR1 SNHLY and CDR2 FYNNEI. This CDR3 region has 14 residues. The CDR3 protein is CASKLGTGGRGYTF. The DNA of the CDR3 is TGTGCCAGCAAACTAGGGACAGGGGGCCGAGGCTACACCTTC.

The chain uses TRBV19 and TRBJ2-1; 12 positions agree with TRBD2. The germline CDR1 and CDR2 sequences are LNHDA and SQIVND (reference sequence). There are 19 residues in the CDR3. The V gene end was trimmed by 3 bases and the J gene end by 0 bases; junction bases not matched to a gene: 9. CDR3 sequence (DNA): TGTGCCAGTAGTATTAAGGCTAGCGGGGGGGTTAGCTCCTACAATGAGCAGTTCTTC. Protein sequence: CASSIKASGGVSSYNEQFF.

The chain is built from TRBV2 and TRBJ1-1; D perhaps matches TRBD1 (5 bases). This CDR3 comprises 14 residues. The V end lost 2 bases, the J end lost 2 bases, and 9 bases lay between the germline ends. Germline CDR1 is SNHLY and CDR2 is FYNNEI. In DNA form, the CDR3 reads TGTGCCAGCAGTGAAAGACAGTACAACACTGAAGCTTTCTTT. Translated: CASSERQYNTEAFF.

The chain joins TRBV30 to TRBJ2-1; 8 bases line up with TRBD2. V shed 3 bases and J 9 bases; nucleotides not matched to a gene: 7. The CDR3 is 13 amino acids. Germline V gives CDR1 GTSNPN, CDR2 SVGIG (reference sequence). CDR3 in amino acids: CAWSLGGASEQFF. CDR3 DNA: TGTGCCTGGAGCCTCGGGGGGGCGAGTGAGCAGTTCTTC.